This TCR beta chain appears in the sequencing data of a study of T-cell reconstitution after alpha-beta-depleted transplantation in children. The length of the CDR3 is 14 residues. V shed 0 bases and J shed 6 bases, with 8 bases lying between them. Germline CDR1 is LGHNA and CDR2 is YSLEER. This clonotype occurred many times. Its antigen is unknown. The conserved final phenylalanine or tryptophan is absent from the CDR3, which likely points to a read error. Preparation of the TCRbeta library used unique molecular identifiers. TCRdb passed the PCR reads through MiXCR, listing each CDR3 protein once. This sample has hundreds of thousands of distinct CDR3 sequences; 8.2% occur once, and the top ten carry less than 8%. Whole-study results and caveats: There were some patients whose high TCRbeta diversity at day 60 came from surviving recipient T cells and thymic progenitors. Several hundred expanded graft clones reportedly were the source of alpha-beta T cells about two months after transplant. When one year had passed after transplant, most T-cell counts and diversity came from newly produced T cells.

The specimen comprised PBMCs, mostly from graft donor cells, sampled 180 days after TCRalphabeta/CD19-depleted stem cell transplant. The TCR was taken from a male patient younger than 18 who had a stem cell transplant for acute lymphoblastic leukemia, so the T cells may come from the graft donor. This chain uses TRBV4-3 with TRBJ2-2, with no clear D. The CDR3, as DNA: TGCGCCAGCAGCCAAGATCCCGGTGCCGGGGAGCTGTTTCTT. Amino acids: CASSQDPGAGELFL.